The clone carrying this T cell receptor beta chain was detected many times. The sample originates from a study of breast tumors, draining lymph nodes, adjacent tissues. TCRdb independently ran MiXCR on the multiplex PCR reads; one entry per CDR3 protein. This table holds approximately 230,000 distinct CDR3 sequences, 30% to 35% found once. Axillary draining lymph nodes of breast cancer patients supplied the node samples. The V gene's germline CDR1 is SGHTA and CDR2 FQGNSA. The CDR3 extends over 16 amino acids. Trimming took off 1 base at V and 0 bases at J, with 9 bases between the two ends. The TCR sequence derives from a female donor with breast cancer. Some clones in this sample may be carry-over from other donors' samples. The sequenced sample was axillary lymph node tissue. The genes are TRBV7-2 and TRBJ1-4; the D gene is possibly TRBD1 (5 bases). CDR3 in amino acids: CASSLGGNPTNEKLFF. DNA for the CDR3: TGTGCCAGCAGCTTAGGGGGGAACCCAACTAATGAAAAACTGTTTTTT.